This TCR beta chain was identified in a study of radiation and T cells in renal cell carcinoma. For the study at large: Nephrectomy followed 15 Gy stereotactic body radiation by 4 weeks.

Time point defined: blood 2 weeks post-SBRT. The treatment was: 15 Gy SBRT to primary tumor, nephrectomy 4 weeks later. Serial blood draws occurred at baseline and 2 and 4 weeks post-SBRT. Concerning this clone: No antigen is known for it.

V shed 0 bases and J shed 7 bases, with 13 bases lying between them. This CDR3 region has 15 residues. From germline, CDR1 is LNHNV and CDR2 YYDKDF (reference sequence). Overall study results and limits: In blood, top tumor clones expanded by 2 weeks, shrinking by 4. Baseline intratumoral clonotype presence is unknown without pretreatment biopsies.

Some clones are missing from TCRdb's copy, which holds only in-frame ones; the method was immunoSEQ multiplex PCR. The sample records around 75,000 clones, around 76% being singletons. The V and J genes are TRBV15 and TRBJ1-5; weak D call: TRBD1 (5 bases). The TCR was taken from a man between 60 and 70 years old with renal cell carcinoma. The starting material was blood, obtained from a patient whose treatment included radiotherapy and nephrectomy. The CDR3 DNA reads as TGTGCCACCAGCAGAGATCTCAGGGTTGGCCAGCCCCAGCATTTT. This codes for CATSRDLRVGQPQHF.